The rows below give T cell receptor beta chains drawn from one sample of a study of early stage breast cancer tumors. The repertoire was sequenced with immunoSEQ multiplex PCR; TCRdb's copy has only in-frame clones and lacks some. The sample lists some 30,000 clones, 84% occurring once. Sequenced: blood. Receptor source: a person aged 45-65 years with breast cancer. CDR3s include the opening cysteine and the closing phenylalanine or tryptophan. The D gene is left open where the match is weak. Expanded clones are given a class, and other clones once, few, many or no size at all.

V gene: TRBV9
clone size: -
D gene: -
J gene: TRBJ2-5
CDR3 DNA: TGTGCCAGCAGCGTACGGTCAGGAGAGACCCAGTACTTC
CDR3 protein: CASSVRSGETQYF

V gene: TRBV27
clone size: -
D gene: -
J gene: TRBJ2-7
CDR3 DNA: TGTGCCAGCGGGCAAGGAACCTACGAGCAGTACTTC
CDR3 protein: CASGQGTYEQYF

V gene: TRBV9
clone size: -
D gene: TRBD2
J gene: TRBJ2-3
CDR3 DNA: TGTGCCAGCAGCGAGACTAGCGGGGGGGCGGATACGCAGTATTTT
CDR3 protein: CASSETSGGADTQYF

V gene: TRBV4-2
clone size: -
D gene: TRBD1
J gene: TRBJ2-2
CDR3 DNA: TGTGCCAGCAGCGCGGGACAGGGGGCGGGCACCGGGGAGCTGTTTTTT
CDR3 protein: CASSAGQGAGTGELFF

V gene: TRBV25-1
clone size: -
D gene: -
J gene: TRBJ2-1
CDR3 DNA: TGTGCCAGTGGGACGAATGAGCAGTTCTTC
CDR3 protein: CASGTNEQFF

V gene: TRBV7-7
clone size: -
D gene: TRBD2
J gene: TRBJ2-2
CDR3 DNA: TGTGCCAGCAGCCGTAATAACCCAACTAGCGGGAGTCCCTCGGGCACCGGGGAGCTGTTTTTT
CDR3 protein: CASSRNNPTSGSPSGTGELFF

V gene: TRBV6-5
clone size: -
D gene: TRBD1
J gene: TRBJ2-1
CDR3 DNA: TGTGCCGCCCAGCCCGCAGGGGGTGGTAATGAGCAGTTCTTC
CDR3 protein: CAAQPAGGGNEQFF

V gene: TRBV11-2
clone size: -
D gene: TRBD1
J gene: TRBJ2-3
CDR3 DNA: TGTGCCAGCAGCTCTAGAGGGACAGGACAGGGCTTCACAGATACGCAGTATTTT
CDR3 protein: CASSSRGTGQGFTDTQYF

V gene: TRBV5-6
clone size: -
D gene: TRBD2
J gene: TRBJ2-7
CDR3 DNA: TGTGCCAGCAGCTTAAATATAGCGGGGGCCCACGAGCAGTACTTC
CDR3 protein: CASSLNIAGAHEQYF

V gene: TRBV4-3
clone size: -
D gene: -
J gene: TRBJ1-1
CDR3 DNA: TGCGCCAGCAGCCAAGACAGGAGGGGAAGCACTGAAGCTTTCTTT
CDR3 protein: CASSQDRRGSTEAFF

V gene: TRBV7-8
clone size: -
D gene: TRBD2
J gene: TRBJ2-5
CDR3 DNA: TGTGCCAGCAGCCTCGGGTGGCGGGAGGGCTGGCAAGAGACCCAGTACTTC
CDR3 protein: CASSLGWREGWQETQYF

V gene: TRBV19
clone size: -
D gene: TRBD1
J gene: TRBJ1-1
CDR3 DNA: TGTGCCAGTAGTATAGTATCTGGGACAGGGCGAAAAACTGAAGCTTTCTTT
CDR3 protein: CASSIVSGTGRKTEAFF

V gene: TRBV6-5
clone size: -
D gene: TRBD1
J gene: TRBJ1-2
CDR3 DNA: TGTGCCAGCAGTCCGATGACAGGGGTTGCCTATGGCTACACCTTC
CDR3 protein: CASSPMTGVAYGYTF

V gene: TRBV4-1
clone size: -
D gene: -
J gene: TRBJ2-7
CDR3 DNA: TGCGCCAGCAGCCTTAATCTTGGCGAGCAGTACTTC
CDR3 protein: CASSLNLGEQYF

V gene: TRBV5-1
clone size: -
D gene: -
J gene: TRBJ1-1
CDR3 DNA: TGCGCCAGCAGACTCGACCCTTCGAGCAGGAACACTGAAGCTTTCTTT
CDR3 protein: CASRLDPSSRNTEAFF

V gene: TRBV27
clone size: once
D gene: -
J gene: TRBJ1-1
CDR3 DNA: TGTGCCAGCAGTTCCTTCAACACTGAAGCTTTCTTT
CDR3 protein: CASSSFNTEAFF

V gene: TRBV10-3
clone size: -
D gene: TRBD1
J gene: TRBJ1-6
CDR3 DNA: TGTGCCATCAGTGATAACCGGGACAGTTCACCCCTCCACTTT
CDR3 protein: CAISDNRDSSPLHF

V gene: TRBV11-2
clone size: -
D gene: -
J gene: TRBJ2-7
CDR3 DNA: TGTGCCAGCAGCTTAGCCGGCCGCGAGCAGTACTTC
CDR3 protein: CASSLAGREQYF

V gene: TRBV5-1
clone size: -
D gene: -
J gene: TRBJ2-2
CDR3 DNA: TGCGCCAGCAGCTTGCTAGGACCAACCACCGGGGAGCTGTTTTTT
CDR3 protein: CASSLLGPTTGELFF

V gene: TRBV5-4
clone size: -
D gene: -
J gene: TRBJ1-1
CDR3 DNA: TGTGCCAGCAGCTTGGAGTTGGTGAACACTGAAGCTTTCTTT
CDR3 protein: CASSLELVNTEAFF

V gene: TRBV4-3
clone size: -
D gene: -
J gene: TRBJ1-1
CDR3 DNA: TGCGCCAGCAGCCAAGATCTGGGGGGGTTAGACACTGAAGCTTTCTTT
CDR3 protein: CASSQDLGGLDTEAFF

V gene: TRBV5-5
clone size: -
D gene: TRBD1
J gene: TRBJ1-4
CDR3 DNA: TGTGCCAGCAGCACCGGACAGGCCGGAGGTGAAAAACTGTTTTTT
CDR3 protein: CASSTGQAGGEKLFF

V gene: TRBV27
clone size: few
D gene: TRBD2
J gene: TRBJ2-1
CDR3 DNA: TGTGCCAGCCGGACTAGCGGTGACAATGAGCAGTTCTTC
CDR3 protein: CASRTSGDNEQFF

V gene: TRBV7-2
clone size: -
D gene: -
J gene: TRBJ2-1
CDR3 DNA: TGTGCCAGCAGCTTATCTTGGGGTGGGAATGAGCAGTTCTTC
CDR3 protein: CASSLSWGGNEQFF

V gene: TRBV5-1
clone size: -
D gene: TRBD1
J gene: TRBJ1-1
CDR3 DNA: TGCGCCAGCAGCTTAACAGGGGGCCGGAACACTGAAGCTTTCTTT
CDR3 protein: CASSLTGGRNTEAFF

V gene: TRBV5-1
clone size: -
D gene: -
J gene: TRBJ2-7
CDR3 DNA: TGCGCCAGCAGCTTGGACCTCCGCTCCTACGAGCAGTACTTC
CDR3 protein: CASSLDLRSYEQYF

V gene: TRBV9
clone size: -
D gene: TRBD1
J gene: TRBJ1-1
CDR3 DNA: TGTGCCAGCAGCGTTGGGACAGCAAACACTGAAGCTTTCTTT
CDR3 protein: CASSVGTANTEAFF

V gene: TRBV19
clone size: -
D gene: -
J gene: TRBJ2-2
CDR3 DNA: TGTGCCAGTAGTATTCGGGGGCCCGGGGAGCTGTTTTTT
CDR3 protein: CASSIRGPGELFF

V gene: TRBV2
clone size: -
D gene: -
J gene: TRBJ1-4
CDR3 DNA: TGTGCCAGCAGTGAGGCCAGGGGCCTCGGGGCTGATGAAAAACTGTTTTTT
CDR3 protein: CASSEARGLGADEKLFF

V gene: TRBV30
clone size: -
D gene: -
J gene: TRBJ1-1
CDR3 DNA: TGTGCCTGGATATACCAGACCAACACTGAAGCTTTCTTT
CDR3 protein: CAWIYQTNTEAFF

V gene: TRBV5-5
clone size: -
D gene: -
J gene: TRBJ2-7
CDR3 DNA: TGTGCCAGCAGCAAGGGAGGGACAACCGCCTATTCGCAGTACTTC
CDR3 protein: CASSKGGTTAYSQYF

V gene: TRBV5-1
clone size: -
D gene: -
J gene: TRBJ1-5
CDR3 DNA: TGCGCCAGCAGCTTGGACGGTCAGCCCCAGCATTTT
CDR3 protein: CASSLDGQPQHF

V gene: TRBV5-1
clone size: -
D gene: TRBD1
J gene: TRBJ1-4
CDR3 DNA: TGCGCCAGCAGCTTGGGAGGGACAGGGGCGCGGGAAAAACTGTTTTTT
CDR3 protein: CASSLGGTGAREKLFF

V gene: TRBV6-1
clone size: -
D gene: TRBD1
J gene: TRBJ1-3
CDR3 DNA: TGTGCCAGCAGTGAATGGACAGGGACTGGAAACACCATATATTTT
CDR3 protein: CASSEWTGTGNTIYF

V gene: TRBV4-3
clone size: -
D gene: TRBD2
J gene: TRBJ2-1
CDR3 DNA: TGCGCCAGCAGCCAACTAGCGGGAGGGCCACCCTACAATGAGCAGTTCTTC
CDR3 protein: CASSQLAGGPPYNEQFF

V gene: TRBV5-1
clone size: once
D gene: TRBD2
J gene: TRBJ2-5
CDR3 DNA: TGCGCCAGCTCCGGGACTAGCGGCCAAGAGACCCAGTACTTC
CDR3 protein: CASSGTSGQETQYF

V gene: TRBV5-4
clone size: -
D gene: -
J gene: TRBJ2-7
CDR3 DNA: TGTGCCAGCAGCCAAGGGGTTGGCAGGCTCTACGAGCAGTACTTC
CDR3 protein: CASSQGVGRLYEQYF

V gene: TRBV11-1
clone size: -
D gene: -
J gene: TRBJ1-2
CDR3 DNA: TGTGCCAGCAGCCTACAATCTAACTATGGCTACACCTTC
CDR3 protein: CASSLQSNYGYTF

V gene: TRBV6-1
clone size: -
D gene: -
J gene: TRBJ2-4
CDR3 DNA: TGTGCCAGCAGTGAATCGGCCCTCAACATTCAGTACTTC
CDR3 protein: CASSESALNIQYF

V gene: TRBV5-4
clone size: -
D gene: -
J gene: TRBJ2-7
CDR3 DNA: TGTGCCAGCAGCTTTGGAAAGGGGTATTCCTACGAGCAGTACTTC
CDR3 protein: CASSFGKGYSYEQYF

V gene: TRBV4-1
clone size: -
D gene: -
J gene: TRBJ2-7
CDR3 DNA: TGCGCCAGCAGCCAAGTCCACACAGGGTACGAGCAGTACTTC
CDR3 protein: CASSQVHTGYEQYF

V gene: TRBV4-3
clone size: -
D gene: -
J gene: TRBJ1-1
CDR3 DNA: TGCGCCAGCAGCCAATCTCAGGGGAGCACTGAAGCTTTCTTT
CDR3 protein: CASSQSQGSTEAFF

V gene: TRBV7-2
clone size: -
D gene: -
J gene: TRBJ2-7
CDR3 DNA: TGTGCCAGCAGCTTAGCGTTTGGGAATGGAGAGTACTTC
CDR3 protein: CASSLAFGNGEYF

V gene: TRBV5-5
clone size: few
D gene: -
J gene: TRBJ2-7
CDR3 DNA: TGTGCCAGCAGCTTGGTCTCCTACGAGCAGTACTTC
CDR3 protein: CASSLVSYEQYF

V gene: TRBV6-5
clone size: -
D gene: TRBD1
J gene: TRBJ2-7
CDR3 DNA: TGTGCCAGCGGGACAGCCATCAGCTCCTACGAGCAGTACTTC
CDR3 protein: CASGTAISSYEQYF

V gene: TRBV28
clone size: -
D gene: -
J gene: TRBJ2-1
CDR3 DNA: TGTGCCACCAAAAAGGGACCCCTATGGCATGAGCAGTTCTTC
CDR3 protein: CATKKGPLWHEQFF

V gene: TRBV19
clone size: few
D gene: -
J gene: TRBJ1-6
CDR3 DNA: TGTGCCAGTAGCCCTCGCCGGACGATGGTTTATAATTCACCCCTCCACTTT
CDR3 protein: CASSPRRTMVYNSPLHF

V gene: TRBV19
clone size: -
D gene: TRBD1
J gene: TRBJ2-6
CDR3 DNA: TGTGCCAGTAGTATAGAGGGCTGGGGGACAGCTATCTCTGGGGCCAACGTCCTGACTTTC
CDR3 protein: CASSIEGWGTAISGANVLTF

V gene: TRBV2
clone size: -
D gene: TRBD2
J gene: TRBJ2-7
CDR3 DNA: TGTGCCAGCAGTCGGACTAGCGGGAGTTACGAGCAGTACTTC
CDR3 protein: CASSRTSGSYEQYF

V gene: TRBV19
clone size: -
D gene: TRBD2
J gene: TRBJ2-3
CDR3 DNA: TGTGCCAGTAGTATATCGGCTAGCGGGAGTAGCCCAGATACGCAGTATTTT
CDR3 protein: CASSISASGSSPDTQYF

V gene: TRBV29-1
clone size: -
D gene: TRBD2
J gene: TRBJ2-1
CDR3 DNA: TGCAGCGTAGGGGGACTAGCGGGAGGAGGGACCTACAATGAGCAGTTCTTC
CDR3 protein: CSVGGLAGGGTYNEQFF

V gene: TRBV2
clone size: -
D gene: -
J gene: TRBJ1-5
CDR3 DNA: TGTGCCAGCAGTGCAGCGAGCAATCAGCCCCAGCATTTT
CDR3 protein: CASSAASNQPQHF